This entry lists 20 T cell receptor beta chains sequenced from one sample in a study of T cell changes during pregnancy in multiple sclerosis. Repertoires were generated with immunoSEQ multiplex PCR, while TCRdb's copy carries only in-frame clones and drops some. This sample has 30,000 to 45,000 clones, with 80% to 95% found just once. The sequences come from CD4+ T cells from peripheral blood mononuclear cells, collected in the third trimester of pregnancy. All receptors derive from a female donor with multiple sclerosis, enrolled in a pregnancy study.

This clone occurred once. The V gene is TRBV20-1, the J gene TRBJ1-1; D remains unclear. This CDR3 contains 11 residues. Germline CDR1 is DFQATT and CDR2 is SNEGSKA (reference sequence). V lost 6 bases, J lost 1 base, and 6 bases lay in between. The CDR3 spells CSARRNTEAFF. Written as DNA, the CDR3 is TGCAGTGCCAGACGGAACACTGAAGCTTTCTTT.

This chain joins TRBV19 and TRBJ2-7; D is perhaps TRBD1 (6 bases). The CDR3 loop spans 13 amino acids. V was shortened by 10 bases and J by 9 bases, with 22 bases between the two germline ends. Germline CDR1 is LNHDA and CDR2 is SQIVND (reference sequence). In DNA form, the CDR3 reads TGTGCCATTAGCACAGGGCACGGGGAATCGCAGTACTTC. Residues: CAISTGHGESQYF. Using reference TRBV19 and TRBJ2-7 for the parts outside the CDR3, the full variable domain is DGGITQSPKYLFRKEGQNVTLSCEQNLNHDAMYWYRQDPGQGLRLIYYSQIVNDFQKGDIAEGYSVSREKKESFPLTVTSAQKNPTAFYLCAISTGHGESQYFGPGTRLTVT.

The V and J genes are TRBV19 and TRBJ2-1; D perhaps matches TRBD2 (6 bases). CDR1 is LNHDA, CDR2 SQIVND, per germline (reference sequence). V gave up 4 bases and J gave up 0 bases, with 13 bases separating them. The CDR3 is 16 amino acids. The CDR3 DNA reads TGTGCCAGTAGTAGCGGGACTTCGAGCTCCTACAATGAGCAGTTCTTC. Its translation is CASSSGTSSSYNEQFF.

The rearrangement links TRBV11-2 to TRBJ2-1; 12 bases are shared with TRBD2. The CDR3 runs 16 residues. J lost 7 bases, V lost 5 bases, and 9 bases had no gene match. Germline lookup yields CDR1 SGHAT and CDR2 FQNNGV. CDR3 sequence: CASSRQLAGGLNEQFF. The CDR3, as DNA: TGTGCCAGCAGCCGTCAACTAGCGGGAGGTTTGAATGAGCAGTTCTTC.

J is TRBJ2-7 and V is TRBV10-1; the D gene is possibly TRBD1 (6 bases). The CDR3 has 15 residues. Trimming pared 0 bases from V and 3 bases from J, leaving 12 bases between. Germline V gene sequence: CDR1 WNHNN, CDR2 SYGVQD (reference sequence). The CDR3 loop reads CASSESGAGVYEQYF. The CDR3 bases are TGCGCCAGCAGTGAGTCGGGGGCAGGGGTCTACGAGCAGTACTTC.

V is TRBV2 and J is TRBJ1-5; 9 bases are shared with TRBD1. The length of the CDR3 is 13 residues. The V and J ends lost 2 bases and 11 bases, in that order; junction bases with no gene match: 4. Germline V gene lookup returns CDR1 SNHLY and CDR2 FYNNEI. The CDR3 reads CASSERQGVAQHF. The CDR3, as DNA: TGTGCCAGCAGTGAAAGACAGGGGGTGGCCCAGCATTTT.

This clone was observed a single time. The V gene is TRBV28, the J gene TRBJ2-1, with TRBD1 matching 11 bases. The CDR3 runs to 21 residues. Germline-derived CDR1 and CDR2 are MDHEN and SYDVKM. Trimming took 3 bases from V and 8 from J; bases not matched to a gene: 24. Written as DNA, the CDR3 is TGTGCCAGCAGTTTGGACAGGGGGCTTGGCGGAATTCCTCCTGGGGCCCATGAGCAGTTCTTC. Translated: CASSLDRGLGGIPPGAHEQFF.

The table lists this clone with a few counts. The chain carries TRBV27 and TRBJ2-3; 11 bases match TRBD1. Per germline, CDR1 MNHEY and CDR2 SMNVEV (reference sequence). This CDR3 comprises 16 residues. V shed 4 bases, J shed 2 bases, and the junction held 5 bases outside the gene matches. CDR3 amino acids: CASSYRDRGITDTQYF. CDR3 coding DNA: TGTGCCAGCAGTTACCGGGACAGGGGGATCACAGATACGCAGTATTTT.

The CDR3 region has the DNA TGTGCCAGCAGTATCGGTGGGGAGGGGAACACTGAAGCTTTCTTT. This sequence encodes CASSIGGEGNTEAFF. This sequence joins TRBV28 and TRBJ1-1, with D uncertain. Looked up from germline, CDR1 is MDHEN and CDR2 is SYDVKM. This CDR3 contains 15 residues. With 5 bases removed from V and 1 base from J, the gap between germline ends came to 14 bases.

The chain couples TRBV19 to TRBJ2-7; the match to TRBD1 covers 8 bases. CDR3 length: 14 residues. Germline V gives CDR1 LNHDA, CDR2 SQIVND (reference sequence). The V segment lost 4 bases and the J segment 3 bases; nucleotides outside the gene matches: 5. The CDR3 nucleotides read TGTGCCAGTAGTACCAGGGGGCGCCACTACGAGCAGTACTTC. Its protein is CASSTRGRHYEQYF.

A few counts support this clone. CDR3 in amino acids: CASSPSDRTLASNYGYTF. DNA for the CDR3: TGTGCCAGCAGTCCGTCCGACCGGACTTTGGCCTCTAACTATGGCTACACCTTC. The chain uses TRBV27 and TRBJ1-2; D remains ambiguous. Trimming cost V 5 bases and J 0 bases, with 22 bases left between them. The CDR3 loop spans 18 amino acids. Germline lookup yields CDR1 MNHEY and CDR2 SMNVEV (reference sequence).

V and J are TRBV19 and TRBJ2-7; TRBD2 aligns across 12 bases. The CDR3 has 16 amino acids. V was clipped by 6 bases and J by 3 bases; unmatched bases: 9. Germline V gene sequence: CDR1 LNHDA, CDR2 SQIVND (reference sequence). CDR3 DNA sequence: TGTGCCAGTAGCCTGACTAGCGGGAGATTAGGCTACGAGCAGTACTTC. This encodes CASSLTSGRLGYEQYF.

CDR3 amino acids: CAPSPGTDYEQYF. The CDR3 nucleotides read TGTGCCCCCTCACCCGGGACAGACTACGAGCAGTACTTC. This chain joins TRBV9 and TRBJ2-7, with 7 bases identical to TRBD1. The V segment lost 10 bases and the J segment 3 bases; nucleotides outside the gene matches: 10. CDR1 is SGDLS and CDR2 is YYNGEE in the germline V gene. The CDR3 extends over 13 amino acids.

Written as DNA, the CDR3 is TGTGCCACCAGCAGAGATGGGTTGGAGGAAATAGGTGGGGCCAACGTCCTGACTTTC. The encoded protein is CATSRDGLEEIGGANVLTF. The chain employs TRBV15 and TRBJ2-6; possibly TRBD2 for D (5 bases). Trimming took off 0 bases at V and 3 bases at J, with 18 bases between the two ends. Germline lookup yields CDR1 LNHNV and CDR2 YYDKDF (reference sequence). CDR3 size: 19 residues.

This clone has a single count. The chain joins TRBV14 to TRBJ1-1; D possibly corresponds to TRBD1 (5 bases). Germline lookup yields CDR1 SGHDN and CDR2 FVKESK. The CDR3 has 13 residues. V gave up 4 bases and J gave up 3 bases, with 9 bases separating them. CDR3 region: CASSLQGYTEAFF. The DNA for the CDR3 is TGTGCCAGCAGCCTTCAGGGTTACACTGAAGCTTTCTTT.

The chain recombines TRBV27 with TRBJ1-1; D perhaps matches TRBD1 (6 bases). The CDR3 covers 12 residues. The ends were cut back, 5 bases at V and 4 bases at J, with 8 bases in the middle. Germline CDR1 MNHEY, CDR2 SMNVEV (reference sequence). The CDR3 loop is CASSRGGTEAFF. CDR3 DNA: TGTGCCAGCAGTAGGGGGGGCACTGAAGCTTTCTTT.

The rearrangement links TRBV2 to TRBJ2-7; TRBD2 aligns across 8 bases. V trimming: 2 bases; J trimming: 3 bases; junction bases outside the gene matches: 3. Germline V lookup: CDR1 SNHLY, CDR2 FYNNEI. The CDR3 extends over 14 amino acids. CDR3 sequence (DNA): TGTGCCAGCAGTGAACGAAGCGGGAGCTACGAGCAGTACTTC. Translated, it gives CASSERSGSYEQYF.

The J gene is TRBJ2-1, the V gene TRBV11-2; 11 nucleotides align to TRBD2. The trim removed 4 bases at V and 4 bases at J, leaving 3 bases unmatched. Germline V lookup: CDR1 SGHAT, CDR2 FQNNGV. The CDR3 length is 15 residues. As DNA, the CDR3 is TGTGCCAGCAGCTGGGGACTAGCGGCGTACAATGAGCAGTTCTTC. This translates into CASSWGLAAYNEQFF.

V is TRBV11-1 and J is TRBJ2-7; the match to TRBD2 covers 14 bases. The CDR3 is 16 residues long. In germline, CDR1 is SGHAT, CDR2 FQDESV (reference sequence). J gave up 5 bases and V 5 bases, and 8 bases lay outside the gene matches. The CDR3 DNA reads TGTGCCAGCAGCACTGGGACTAGCGGGAGTGGGGACGAGCAGTACTTC. It yields the protein CASSTGTSGSGDEQYF.

V and J are TRBV5-7 and TRBJ2-3; D unclear. TRBV5-7 is sorted into the ORF group, with uncertain function. The ends were cut back, 1 base at V and 1 base at J, with 13 bases in the middle. The length of the CDR3 is 16 residues. The CDR3 DNA reads as TGTGCCAGCAGCTTGAAATCTGCGCCGTGCACAGATACGCAGTATTTT. Its translation: CASSLKSAPCTDTQYF.